This T cell receptor beta chain was identified during a study of CD8 T cells in cerebrospinal fluid in Alzheimer's disease. CSF cells were profiled by 10X single-cell V(D)J and 5' expression. No DNA is given; TCRdb re-called the 10x single-cell sequencing reads and lists each CDR3 protein once. In total, the table holds under 1,200 distinct CDR3 sequences. This clonotype is medium-sized by frequency. Per the germline V gene, CDR1 is SGHVS and CDR2 is FNYEAQ. The CDR3 has 12 residues. The chain recombines TRBV7-6 with TRBJ2-1; TCRdb calls TRBD2, which cannot be checked without DNA. The sample taken for sequencing was cerebrospinal fluid. This sequence was found in a human donor in good health. The CDR3 loop is CASSMGSNEQFF.